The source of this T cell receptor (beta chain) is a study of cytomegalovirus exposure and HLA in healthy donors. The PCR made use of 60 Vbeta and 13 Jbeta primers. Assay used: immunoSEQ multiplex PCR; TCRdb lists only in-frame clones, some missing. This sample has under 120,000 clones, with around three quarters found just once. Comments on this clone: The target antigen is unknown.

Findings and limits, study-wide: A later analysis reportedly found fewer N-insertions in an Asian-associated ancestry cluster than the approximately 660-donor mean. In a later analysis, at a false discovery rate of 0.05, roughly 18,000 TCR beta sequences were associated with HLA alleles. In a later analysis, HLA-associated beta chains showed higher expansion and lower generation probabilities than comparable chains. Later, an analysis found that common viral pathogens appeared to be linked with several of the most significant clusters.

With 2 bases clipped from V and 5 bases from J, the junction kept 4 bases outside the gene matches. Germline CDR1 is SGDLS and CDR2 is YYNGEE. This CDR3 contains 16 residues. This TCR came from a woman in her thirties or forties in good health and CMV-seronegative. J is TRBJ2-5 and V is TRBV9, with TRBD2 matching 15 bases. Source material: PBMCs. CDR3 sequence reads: CASSVRTSGGAETQYF. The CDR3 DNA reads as TGTGCCAGCAGCGTCAGGACTAGCGGGGGGGCGGAGACCCAGTACTTC.